This passage covers 20 T cell receptor beta chains from one sample sequenced in a study of T cell changes during pregnancy in multiple sclerosis. Sequencing was performed with immunoSEQ multiplex PCR; in TCRdb, only in-frame clones are kept and a portion is missing. The data contain some 43,000 clones, about 90% of them singletons. The specimen was CD8+ T cells from peripheral blood mononuclear cells, collected in the first trimester of pregnancy. The receptors originated from a female donor with multiple sclerosis, enrolled in a pregnancy study.

This clone has only one observation. J is TRBJ1-1 and V is TRBV27; 11 bases align to TRBD1. V lost 5 bases and J lost 3; bases outside the gene matches: 2. The CDR3 has 14 residues. Germline CDR1 reads MNHEY; CDR2 reads SMNVEV (reference sequence). The CDR3 here is CASSRTGGDTEAFF. The CDR3 DNA sequence: TGTGCCAGCAGTAGGACAGGGGGCGACACTGAAGCTTTCTTT.

J is TRBJ2-1 and V is TRBV9; a possible D gene is TRBD2 (5 bases). This CDR3 is built from 16 residues. Germline V gene sequence: CDR1 SGDLS, CDR2 YYNGEE. V was pared by 0 bases and J by 4 bases, with 14 bases between. The CDR3 is CASSVESGTPYNEQFF. In nucleotides, the CDR3 is TGTGCCAGCAGCGTAGAGTCGGGAACTCCATACAATGAGCAGTTCTTC.

V and J are TRBV11-2 and TRBJ1-1; D not certain. There are 14 residues in the CDR3. From germline, CDR1 is SGHAT and CDR2 FQNNGV. The germline V and J ends were trimmed by 6 bases and 1 base, with 12 bases remaining between them. As DNA, the CDR3 is TGTGCCAGCAGACTCTTAACCTCGAACACTGAAGCTTTCTTT. It yields the protein CASRLLTSNTEAFF.

The V call is TRBV19, the J call TRBJ1-5; no definite D call. CDR1 and CDR2 (germline): LNHDA, SQIVND (reference sequence). This CDR3 spans 14 amino acids. V shed 7 bases and J shed 1 base, with 11 bases lying between them. DNA for the CDR3: TGTGCCAGTAAGCAGGAACGGAGCAATCAGCCCCAGCATTTT. Encoded protein: CASKQERSNQPQHF.

In its sample, this clone was seen a few times. V and J are TRBV7-9 and TRBJ1-1; TRBD1 agrees at 7 bases. Germline V gene lookup returns CDR1 SEHNR and CDR2 FQNEAQ (reference sequence). The ends lost 0 bases at V and 3 bases at J; junction bases unmatched: 4. CDR3 length: 15 amino acids. CDR3 bases: TGTGCCAGCAGCTTAGCCACAGGGGTGCACACTGAAGCTTTCTTT. It translates to CASSLATGVHTEAFF.

The gene calls are TRBV4-3 and TRBJ2-7; possible D gene TRBD1, 6 bases. The V gene lost 0 bases and the J gene lost 4 bases, with 10 bases spanning the gap. The CDR3 covers 14 residues. From germline, CDR1 is LGHNA and CDR2 YSLEER. The CDR3 loop reads CASSQDGQGYEQYF. Written as DNA, the CDR3 is TGCGCCAGCAGCCAAGATGGGCAGGGGTACGAGCAGTACTTC.

CDR3: CASSRAGTGSSYNEQFF. The CDR3 DNA reads TGTGCCAGCAGCCGGGCCGGGACAGGGAGCTCCTACAATGAGCAGTTCTTC. The rearrangement links TRBV5-4 to TRBJ2-1, with 9 bases matching TRBD1. Germline assignment: CDR1 SGHNT and CDR2 YYREEE (reference sequence). CDR3 length equals 17 residues. V dropped 4 bases and J dropped 0; count of bases not matched to a gene: 8.

V and J are TRBV6-5 and TRBJ2-2; 8 bases map to TRBD1. The CDR3 contains 15 residues. With 4 bases clipped from V and 5 bases from J, the junction kept 6 bases outside the gene matches. Germline values: CDR1 MNHEY, CDR2 SVGAGI. The CDR3 is CASSFRGPRTGELFF. The CDR3 DNA is TGTGCCAGCAGTTTCAGGGGGCCGCGAACCGGGGAGCTGTTTTTT.

The chain employs TRBV6-5 and TRBJ2-7, with a possible D match to TRBD2 (5 bases). The CDR3 totals 13 residues. CDR1 and CDR2 from the germline V gene are MNHEY and SVGAGI. Between the trimmed V and J ends, which lost 6 bases and 2 bases, there was a span of 11 bases. The CDR3 nucleotides read TGTGCCAGCAGCTGGACTGGGGCCTACGAGCAGTACTTC. It encodes CASSWTGAYEQYF.

The rearrangement links TRBV27 to TRBJ2-7; TRBD1 aligns across 10 bases. V was pared by 5 bases and J by 2 bases, with 6 bases of the junction left unmatched. From germline, CDR1 is MNHEY and CDR2 SMNVEV (reference sequence). The CDR3 runs 15 residues. This CDR3 is CASSLGTGVTYEQYF. DNA of the CDR3: TGTGCCAGCAGTCTAGGGACAGGGGTAACCTACGAGCAGTACTTC.

This chain joins TRBV27 and TRBJ2-5; D is undetermined. The assigned J gene may be wrong: the sequence end matches TRBJ2-7 better. Germline CDR1 MNHEY, CDR2 SMNVEV (reference sequence). This CDR3 is built from 12 residues. CDR3 DNA: TGTGCCAGCAGTTTATCGGGCCACGAGCAGTACTTC. This gives the protein CASSLSGHEQYF.

As DNA, the CDR3 is TGTGCCAGCAGGCGATTAGATACGCAGTATTTT. This encodes CASRRLDTQYF. The J gene is TRBJ2-3, the V gene TRBV27; D is unclear. The CDR3 totals 11 residues. Trimming took off 6 bases at V and 5 bases at J, with 6 bases between the two ends. CDR1 and CDR2 (germline): MNHEY, SMNVEV (reference sequence).

The chain is built from TRBV2 and TRBJ1-2, with D uncertain. This CDR3 is 11 amino acids long. Germline assignment: CDR1 SNHLY and CDR2 FYNNEI. Trimming stripped 9 bases from V and 8 bases from J, with 13 bases between. The CDR3 region is CAREPGLGYTF. The CDR3 DNA sequence: TGTGCCAGGGAACCGGGGTTAGGCTACACCTTC.

This chain connects TRBV9 to TRBJ1-1; D might be TRBD1 (5 bases). The germline CDR1 and CDR2 sequences are SGDLS and YYNGEE. The CDR3 is 17 amino acids. V was trimmed by 3 bases and J by 0 bases, leaving 18 bases between them. The CDR3 region is CASSATSGGILNTEAFF. The CDR3 DNA follows: TGTGCCAGCAGCGCAACCTCTGGGGGGATCCTGAACACTGAAGCTTTCTTT.

The rearrangement uses TRBV29-1 and TRBJ2-1; the D gene is possibly TRBD1 (5 bases). There are 10 residues in the CDR3. Trimming stripped 7 bases from V and 6 bases from J, with 7 bases between. CDR1 is SQVTM, CDR2 ANQGSEA, per germline. The CDR3 spells CSADSNEQFF. CDR3 in DNA: TGCAGCGCTGACAGCAATGAGCAGTTCTTC.

The chain uses TRBV29-1 and TRBJ2-7; weak D call: TRBD1 (6 bases). The CDR3 covers 12 residues. Germline V gene data show CDR1 as SQVTM and CDR2 as ANQGSEA. V was trimmed by 6 bases and J by 2 bases, leaving 11 bases between them. The CDR3 protein is CSVGDTTYEQYF. For the CDR3, the DNA is TGCAGCGTGGGGGACACTACCTACGAGCAGTACTTC.

The chain combines TRBV30 with TRBJ2-7; TRBD1 agrees at 9 bases. CDR1 is GTSNPN and CDR2 is SVGIG in the germline V gene (reference sequence). Losses at the gene ends were 1 base for V and 8 bases for J; bases not matched to a gene: 6. The CDR3 sequence is 13 residues long. The CDR3 DNA reads TGTGCCTGGAGTGGAGGAGGACAGGGGAAGCAGTACTTC. Protein sequence: CAWSGGGQGKQYF.

The CDR3 DNA reads as TGTGCCAGCAGCTCCGCTCAATCACTAGCGGGAGCGGGCGGGGAGCTGTTTTTT. It translates to CASSSAQSLAGAGGELFF. V and J are TRBV7-9 and TRBJ2-2; 11 bases are a match to TRBD2. Germline assignment: CDR1 SEHNR and CDR2 FQNEAQ (reference sequence). V trimming: 4 bases; J trimming: 7 bases; junction bases outside the gene matches: 14. CDR3 length: 18 amino acids.

The rearrangement joins TRBV7-2 to TRBJ2-7; a weak D match, TRBD1 (6 bases). From germline, CDR1 is SGHTA and CDR2 FQGNSA. The CDR3 is 16 residues long. V lost 2 bases to trimming and J lost 4 bases, with 18 bases between them. This CDR3 is CASSLIPRGSPYEQYF. The CDR3 nucleotides read TGTGCCAGCAGCTTAATCCCCAGGGGTTCCCCATACGAGCAGTACTTC.

This clone was counted a single time. The chain has TRBV7-2 and TRBJ2-3, with 9 bases matching TRBD1. The V gene end was trimmed by 4 bases and the J gene end by 4 bases; junction bases not matched to a gene: 3. Looked up from germline, CDR1 is SGHTA and CDR2 is FQGNSA. This CDR3 region has 14 residues. The CDR3 protein is CASSSGQGPDTQYF. CDR3 coding DNA: TGTGCCAGCAGCTCCGGACAGGGGCCAGATACGCAGTATTTT.